Many counts were recorded for the clone carrying this T cell receptor (beta chain). MiXCR was run by TCRdb on the 5' RACE reads, yielding one entry per CDR3 protein. The sample lists some 660,000 distinct CDR3 sequences, more than 6.5% occurring once. This sample was taken from a study of identical twins. The ends were cut back, 4 bases at V and 0 bases at J, with 6 bases in the middle. The CDR3 loop spans 13 amino acids. These records were also assigned to another study, of yellow fever vaccine responses in identical twins.

V is TRBV12-3 or TRBV12-4 and J is TRBJ1-2, with D hard to call. Material: PBMCs. The TCR comes from a woman aged 18-30 years in good health. The CDR3 DNA follows: TGTGCCAGCAGTTCGGAAGCTAACTATGGCTACACCTTC. It specifies CASSSEANYGYTF.